The T cell receptor (beta chain) under discussion was sequenced for a study of shared clonotypes between healthy human individuals (TCRdb year 2020). Looking at the study overall: The cohort comprised two women and a few men aged 18 to 49 years. Between about 0.94 and 8.9 billion PBMCs per donor were obtained by leukapheresis. To increase sequencing depth and limit assay-specific biases, TCR repertoire library preparation and sequencing were carried out by different laboratories using diverse techniques. The study deeply sequenced blood TCR repertoires of five healthy adults to estimate repertoire size and the extent of clonotype sharing between individuals.

About this clone: Which antigen it targets is not known. Base qualities are not at hand, and no much larger clone is one base apart.

The donors were healthy, HIV-negative adults with no recently reported acute infections or vaccinations. Every donor was a Caucasian adult residing in Nashville, Tennessee, USA. For unsorted samples, some 90 million PBMCs were counted and genomic DNA was extracted with the QIAamp DNA Blood Mini kit. Blood was obtained by leukapheresis, after which PBMCs were separated by Ficoll-Histopaque density gradient centrifugation and cryopreserved in liquid nitrogen vapor phase. Using the deep immunoSEQ assay, TCR CDR3 regions were amplified from genomic DNA by multiplex PCR. For each cell subset, the extracted genomic DNA was distributed evenly across all wells of several immunoSEQ 96-well plates, and each plate served as one replicate. Each replicate PCR for unsorted PBMC received about 0.3 ug genomic DNA, equal to 30,000 to 35,000 T cell genomes. Ten immunoSEQ deep assay plates were used to sequence the unsorted PBMC genomic DNA. Purified libraries were measured with a Qubit 3.0 fluorometer, size-checked on a Bioanalyzer 2100, and measured again with the KAPA Library Quantification kit. Each immunoSEQ 96-well plate was sequenced on its own single-read 150-cycle Illumina NextSeq 550 flow cell. Regarding the original processing steps: Because the immunoSEQ output held only junctional sequences and lacked quality scores, the filtering could not match the filtering applied to full-length reads. Sequences were annotated with PyIR, a Python wrapper for IgBLAST v1.9, using IMGT germline references to assign V/J genes and CDR3. Reads were filtered out if the reads had weak V/J assignments (E-value above 1e-6), no CDR3, stop codons, out-of-frame junctions, or ambiguous translated residues. A V3J clonotype was defined by an identical inferred V gene, J gene, and CDR3 amino acid sequence. Percentage overlap between repertoires was computed as shared unique clonotypes divided by the size of the smaller repertoire. RTK rarefaction, the Chao1 estimator, and Recon v2.1 estimates of unobserved clonotypes were used to assess repertoire richness. Imported from immuneACCESS, the table was reduced by TCRdb to in-frame sequences with V and J called. These copies leave out some clones; in studies compared against another copy, an unresolved V gene accounts for under half, and the cause of the remainder is not known. From that table come the V and J calls and clone size; the DNA was used to work out D and trimming. Within this sample are about 450,000 clones, with more than 75% of them counted one time only. Of the sample, less than 15% is held by the ten largest clones.

Study-wide conclusions, independent of this receptor: Only blood was sampled, and tissue TCR repertoires likely differ from those in blood. Pairwise subsampling led to the expectation that sequencing depth would affect the degree of clonotype sharing among donors. The genetic and exposure-history diversity represented was limited by the small number of donors.

The material sequenced was PBMCs. The sequence was obtained from a woman aged 40 to 50 in good health. Some clones in this sample may be carry-over from other donors' samples.

In nucleotide form, the sequence is TGTGCCAGCAGCTTACACGCTGGGGGGGGTCCCACAGATACGCAGTATTTT. Translation gives CASSLHAGGGPTDTQYF. The chain was built from TRBV7-2 and TRBJ2-3, with 7 central nucleotides matching TRBD2. Trimming leaves V shorter by 2 bases and J shorter by 2 bases, with the junction holding 10 bases beyond the gene matches. CDR1 and CDR2, looked up from the germline V gene, are SGHTA and FQGNSA. The CDR3, from cysteine to phenylalanine, totals 17 residues. The entry retains the CDR3 DNA only, 51 bases that are in frame from base 1. With the rest looked up from the reference TRBV7-2 and TRBJ2-3 genes rather than sequenced, the full variable domain is GAGVSQSPSNKVTEKGKDVELRCDPISGHTALYWYRQSLGQGLEFLIYFQGNSAPDKSGLPSDRFSAERTGGSVSTLTIQRTQQEDSAVYLCASSLHAGGGPTDTQYFGPGTRLTVL.